One T cell receptor (beta chain) is described in this entry. Antigen: not known. When sampled, the donors appeared nominally healthy, though they likely had unrecorded immune exposures. This specimen belongs to a study of cytomegalovirus exposure and HLA in healthy donors. In germline, CDR1 is MNHEY, CDR2 SVGAGI. CDR3 length: 14 amino acids. The ends were cut back, 6 bases at V and 7 bases at J, with 19 bases in the middle. Findings and limits, study-wide: Sequencing depth across donors, presence/absence analyses assumed, was roughly uniform.

PCR amplification relied on 60 Vbeta primers (plus 13 Jbeta primers). How the authors handled the data: Later work found 80 million or so unique TCR beta chains, with around 10 million shared. Sequencing used immunoSEQ multiplex PCR; TCRdb keeps in-frame clones, though not all of them. Clone size and V and J calls were adopted from that table, with D and trimming inferred from the DNA. Here the sample spans approximately 220,000 clones, approximately 80% being singletons. Specimen: PBMCs. The TCR comes from a man in his forties in good health and CMV-seronegative. The chain links TRBV6-5 to TRBJ2-7, with D possibly being TRBD2 (5 bases). CDR3 DNA: TGTGCCAGCAGACCACCGGGAAATCCCCGGGAGCAGTACTTC. Protein: CASRPPGNPREQYF.